The entry below describes one TCR beta chain. Its antigen is as yet unknown. PCR involved 60 Vbeta and 13 Jbeta primers. Clones were read by immunoSEQ multiplex PCR, and TCRdb kept only the in-frame ones, dropping some. The table includes under 130,000 clones, 70% to 80% detected once. This specimen belongs to a study of cytomegalovirus exposure and HLA in healthy donors. Study-wide points: Follow-up analysis later connected one missense variant in DCLRE1C with trimming of TCR beta V- and J-genes. A later analysis reported that several of the most significant clusters appeared to be linked to common viral pathogens, among them Epstein-Barr virus.

There are 15 residues in the CDR3. Germline V gives CDR1 SGHNT, CDR2 YYREEE (reference sequence). V lost 4 bases and J lost 6; bases outside the gene matches: 11. The clonotype comes from a man aged 35 to 55 in good health and CMV-seronegative. Sequenced: PBMCs. The genes are TRBV5-4 and TRBJ1-1, with TRBD1 matching over 8 bases. CDR3 loop: CASSGLDRGGPEAFF. The CDR3 DNA is TGTGCCAGCAGCGGACTCGACAGGGGCGGCCCTGAAGCTTTCTTT.